Sequencing of this TCR beta chain was carried out in a study of blood T cell repertoires in COVID-19. Per the original data handling: Reference gene primers were amplified, and this amplification served to estimate nucleated cell counts. Produced via immunoSEQ multiplex PCR; TCRdb's table is partial and in-frame only. V, J and clone size are those of that table, while D and trimming were read from the DNA. The table shows 190,000 or so clones, with 89% occurring only once. V was cut by 0 bases and J by 9 bases, with 10 bases left in between. Per the germline V gene, CDR1 is SGHRS and CDR2 is YFSETQ. This CDR3 contains 13 residues. This clone has only one observation.

Material: peripheral blood. The receptor's source is a man aged 35 to 55 with acute or convalescent COVID-19. The rearrangement uses TRBV5-1 and TRBJ1-3; D is unresolved. DNA for the CDR3: TGCGCCAGCAGCTTGGGAGGGTTCTCCACCATATATTTT. It translates to CASSLGGFSTIYF.